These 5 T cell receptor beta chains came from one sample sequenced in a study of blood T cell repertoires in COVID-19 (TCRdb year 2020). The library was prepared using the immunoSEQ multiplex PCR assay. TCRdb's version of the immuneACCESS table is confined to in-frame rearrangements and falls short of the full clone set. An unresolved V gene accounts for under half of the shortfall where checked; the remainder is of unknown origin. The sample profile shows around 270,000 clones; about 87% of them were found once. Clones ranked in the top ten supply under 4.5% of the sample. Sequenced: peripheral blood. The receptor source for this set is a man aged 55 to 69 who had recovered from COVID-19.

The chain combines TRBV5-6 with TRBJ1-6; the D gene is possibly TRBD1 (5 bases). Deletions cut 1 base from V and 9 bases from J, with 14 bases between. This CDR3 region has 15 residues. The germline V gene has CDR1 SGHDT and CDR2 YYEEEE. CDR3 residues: CASSLWGPTGSPLHF. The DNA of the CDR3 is TGTGCCAGCAGCTTGTGGGGCCCGACGGGTTCACCCCTCCACTTT.

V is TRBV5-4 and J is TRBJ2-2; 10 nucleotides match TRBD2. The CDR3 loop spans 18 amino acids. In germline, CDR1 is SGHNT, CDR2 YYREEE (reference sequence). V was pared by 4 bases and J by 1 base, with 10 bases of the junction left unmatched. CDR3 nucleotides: TGTGCCAGCAGCCCCACCGGGACTAGCGTATGGAACACCGGGGAGCTGTTTTTT. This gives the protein CASSPTGTSVWNTGELFF.

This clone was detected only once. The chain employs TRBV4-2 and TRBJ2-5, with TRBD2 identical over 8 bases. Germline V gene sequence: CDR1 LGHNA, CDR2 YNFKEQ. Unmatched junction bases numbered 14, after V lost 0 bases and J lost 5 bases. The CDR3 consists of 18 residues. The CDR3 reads CASSQEFGGGRVLETQYF. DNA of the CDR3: TGTGCCAGCAGCCAAGAATTTGGCGGGGGGCGAGTTTTGGAGACCCAGTACTTC.

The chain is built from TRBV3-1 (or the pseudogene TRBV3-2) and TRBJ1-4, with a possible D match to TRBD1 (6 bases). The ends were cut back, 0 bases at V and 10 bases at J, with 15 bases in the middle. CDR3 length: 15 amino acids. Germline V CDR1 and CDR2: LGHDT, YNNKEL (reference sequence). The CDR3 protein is CASSQDDRFVRKLFF. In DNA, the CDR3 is TGTGCCAGCAGCCAAGACGACAGGTTTGTCCGAAAACTGTTTTTT.

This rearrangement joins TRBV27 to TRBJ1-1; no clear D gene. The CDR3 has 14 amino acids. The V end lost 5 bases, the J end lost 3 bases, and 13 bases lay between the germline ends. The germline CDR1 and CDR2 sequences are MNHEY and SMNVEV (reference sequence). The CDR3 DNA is TGTGCCAGCAGTCTCACGGGTGGCTACACTGAAGCTTTCTTT. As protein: CASSLTGGYTEAFF.